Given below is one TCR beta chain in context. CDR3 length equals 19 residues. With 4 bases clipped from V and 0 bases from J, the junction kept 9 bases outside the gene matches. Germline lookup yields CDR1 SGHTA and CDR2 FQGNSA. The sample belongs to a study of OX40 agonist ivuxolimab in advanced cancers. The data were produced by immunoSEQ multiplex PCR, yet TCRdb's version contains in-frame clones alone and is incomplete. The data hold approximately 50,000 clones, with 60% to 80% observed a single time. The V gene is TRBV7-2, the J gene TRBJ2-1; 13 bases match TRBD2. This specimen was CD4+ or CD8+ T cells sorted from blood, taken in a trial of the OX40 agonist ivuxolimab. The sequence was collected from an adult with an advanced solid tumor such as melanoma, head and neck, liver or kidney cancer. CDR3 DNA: TGTGCCAGCAGCTCCAGACTAGCGGGAGGTCGAAGCTCCTACAATGAGCAGTTCTTC. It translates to CASSSRLAGGRSSYNEQFF.